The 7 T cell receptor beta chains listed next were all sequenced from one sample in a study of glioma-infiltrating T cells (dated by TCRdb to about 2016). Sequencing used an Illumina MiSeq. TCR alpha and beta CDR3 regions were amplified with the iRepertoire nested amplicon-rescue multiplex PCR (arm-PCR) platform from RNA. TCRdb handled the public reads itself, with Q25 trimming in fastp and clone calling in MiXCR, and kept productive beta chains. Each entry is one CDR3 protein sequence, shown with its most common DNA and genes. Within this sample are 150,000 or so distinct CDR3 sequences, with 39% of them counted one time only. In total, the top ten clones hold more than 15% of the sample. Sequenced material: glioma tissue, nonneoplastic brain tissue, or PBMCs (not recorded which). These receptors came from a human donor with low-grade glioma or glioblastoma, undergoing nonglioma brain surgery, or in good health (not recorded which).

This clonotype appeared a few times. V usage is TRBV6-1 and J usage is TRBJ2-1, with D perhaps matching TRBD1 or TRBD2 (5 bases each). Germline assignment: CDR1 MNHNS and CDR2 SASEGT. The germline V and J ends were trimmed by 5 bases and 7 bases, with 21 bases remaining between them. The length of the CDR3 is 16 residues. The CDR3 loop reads CASSPQGPPSSNEQFF. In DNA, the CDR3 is TGTGCCAGCAGTCCCCAGGGACCCCCGTCGTCGAATGAGCAGTTCTTC.

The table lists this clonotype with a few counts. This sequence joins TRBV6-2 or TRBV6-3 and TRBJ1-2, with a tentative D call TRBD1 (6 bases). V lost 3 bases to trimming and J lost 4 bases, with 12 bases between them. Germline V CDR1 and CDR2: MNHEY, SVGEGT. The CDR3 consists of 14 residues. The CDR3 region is CASSYSGQIYGYTF. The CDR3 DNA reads TGTGCCAGCAGTTATTCGGGACAAATCTATGGCTACACCTTC.

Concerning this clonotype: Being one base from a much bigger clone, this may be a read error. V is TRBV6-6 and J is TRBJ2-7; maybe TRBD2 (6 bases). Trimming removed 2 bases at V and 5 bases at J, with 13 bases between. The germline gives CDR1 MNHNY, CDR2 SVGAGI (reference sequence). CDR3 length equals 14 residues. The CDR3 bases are TGTGCCAGCAGTTACCCAGGGAGGTACAACGAGCAGTACTTC. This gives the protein CASSYPGRYNEQYF.

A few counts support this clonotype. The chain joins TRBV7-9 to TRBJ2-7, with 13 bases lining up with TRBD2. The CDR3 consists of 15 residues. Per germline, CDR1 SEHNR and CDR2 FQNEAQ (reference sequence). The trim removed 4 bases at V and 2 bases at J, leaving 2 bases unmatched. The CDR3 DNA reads TGTGCCAGCAGCTCGGGACTAGCGGGGACCTACGAGCAGTACTTC. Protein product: CASSSGLAGTYEQYF.

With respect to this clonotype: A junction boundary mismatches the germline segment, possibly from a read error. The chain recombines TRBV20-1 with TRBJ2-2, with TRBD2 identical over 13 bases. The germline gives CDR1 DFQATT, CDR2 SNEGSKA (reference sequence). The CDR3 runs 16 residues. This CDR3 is CIASTSGRAGTGELFF. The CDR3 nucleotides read TGCATTGCTAGTACTAGCGGGAGGGCCGGCACCGGGGAGCTGTTCTTT.

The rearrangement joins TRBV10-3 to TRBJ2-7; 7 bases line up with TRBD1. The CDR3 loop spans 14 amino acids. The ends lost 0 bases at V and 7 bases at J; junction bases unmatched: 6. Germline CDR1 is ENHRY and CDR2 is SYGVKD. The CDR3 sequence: CAISESGTVGEQYF. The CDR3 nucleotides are TGTGCCATCAGTGAGTCTGGGACAGTTGGTGAGCAGTACTTC.

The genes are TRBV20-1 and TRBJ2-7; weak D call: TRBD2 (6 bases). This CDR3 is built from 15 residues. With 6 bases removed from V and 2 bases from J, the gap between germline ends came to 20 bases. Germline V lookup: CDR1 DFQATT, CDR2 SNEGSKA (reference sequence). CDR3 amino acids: CSAIHSGTGAYEQYF. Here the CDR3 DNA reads TGCAGTGCCATACACTCCGGGACGGGAGCCTACGAGCAGTACTTC.